This record looks at one T cell receptor (beta chain) sequence and its context. The data derive from a study of OX40 agonist ivuxolimab in advanced cancers. For the study at large: An agonistic human IgG2 monoclonal antibody against OX40 (CD134) was given. Patients in dose escalation had liver, melanoma, kidney or head and neck cancers. A partial response was reached by three patients: one with hepatocellular carcinoma and two with cutaneous melanoma.

CDR1 and CDR2 from the germline V gene are PRHDT and FYEKMQ (reference sequence). CDR3 size: 11 residues. Trimming shortened V by 7 bases and J by 7 bases, and 7 bases separated the two germline ends. Sequenced by immunoSEQ multiplex PCR; TCRdb stores in-frame clones only, minus some. The table has roughly 30,000 clones, around 90% seen once. The chain is built from TRBV13 and TRBJ2-2; no clear D. The specimen was CD4+ or CD8+ T cells sorted from blood, collected in a trial of the OX40 agonist ivuxolimab. This sequence was found in an adult with an advanced solid tumor such as melanoma, head and neck, liver or kidney cancer. CDR3 DNA: TGTGCCAGCACCCTGGGCGGGGAGCTGTTTTTT. Its translation: CASTLGGELFF.